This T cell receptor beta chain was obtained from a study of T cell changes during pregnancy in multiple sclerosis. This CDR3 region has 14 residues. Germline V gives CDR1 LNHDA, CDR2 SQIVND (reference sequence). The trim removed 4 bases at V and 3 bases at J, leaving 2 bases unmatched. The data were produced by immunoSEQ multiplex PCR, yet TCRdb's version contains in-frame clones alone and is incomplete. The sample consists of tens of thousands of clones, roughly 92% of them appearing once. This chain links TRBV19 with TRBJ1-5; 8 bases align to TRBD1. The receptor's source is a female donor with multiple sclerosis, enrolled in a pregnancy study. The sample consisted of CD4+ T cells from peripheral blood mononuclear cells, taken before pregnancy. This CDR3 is CASSKTGDNQPQHF. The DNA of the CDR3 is TGTGCCAGTAGTAAGACAGGGGACAATCAGCCCCAGCATTTT.